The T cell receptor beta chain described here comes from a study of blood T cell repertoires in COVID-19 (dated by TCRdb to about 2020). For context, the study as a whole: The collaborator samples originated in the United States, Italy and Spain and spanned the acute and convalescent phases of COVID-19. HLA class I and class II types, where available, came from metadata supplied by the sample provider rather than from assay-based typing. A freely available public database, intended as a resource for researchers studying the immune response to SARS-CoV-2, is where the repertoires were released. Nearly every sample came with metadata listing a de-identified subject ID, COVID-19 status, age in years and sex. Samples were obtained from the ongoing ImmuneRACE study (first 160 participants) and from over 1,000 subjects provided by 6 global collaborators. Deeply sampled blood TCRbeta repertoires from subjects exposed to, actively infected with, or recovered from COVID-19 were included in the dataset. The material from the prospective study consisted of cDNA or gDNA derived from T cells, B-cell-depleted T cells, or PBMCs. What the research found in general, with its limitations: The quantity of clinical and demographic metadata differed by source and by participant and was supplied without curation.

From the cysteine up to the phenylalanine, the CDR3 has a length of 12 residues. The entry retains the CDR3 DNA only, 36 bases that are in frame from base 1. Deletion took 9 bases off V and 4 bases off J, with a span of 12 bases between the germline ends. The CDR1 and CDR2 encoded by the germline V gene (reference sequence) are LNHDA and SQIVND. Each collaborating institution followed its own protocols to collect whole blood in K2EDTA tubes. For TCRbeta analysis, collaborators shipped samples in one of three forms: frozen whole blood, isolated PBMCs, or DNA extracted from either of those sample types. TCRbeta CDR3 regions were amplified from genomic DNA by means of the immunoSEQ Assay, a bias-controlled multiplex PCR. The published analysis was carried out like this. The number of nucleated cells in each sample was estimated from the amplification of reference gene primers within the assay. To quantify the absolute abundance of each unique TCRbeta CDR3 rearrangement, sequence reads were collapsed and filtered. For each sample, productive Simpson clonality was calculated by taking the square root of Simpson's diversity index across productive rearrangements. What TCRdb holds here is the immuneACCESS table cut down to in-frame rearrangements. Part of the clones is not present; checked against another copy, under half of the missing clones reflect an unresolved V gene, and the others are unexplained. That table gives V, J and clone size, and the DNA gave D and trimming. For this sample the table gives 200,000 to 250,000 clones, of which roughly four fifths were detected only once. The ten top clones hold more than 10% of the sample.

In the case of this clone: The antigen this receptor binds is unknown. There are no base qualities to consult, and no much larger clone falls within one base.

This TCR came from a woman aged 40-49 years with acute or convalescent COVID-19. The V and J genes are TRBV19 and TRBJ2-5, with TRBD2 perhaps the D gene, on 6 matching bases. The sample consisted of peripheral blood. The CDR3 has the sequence CASNNGGETQYF. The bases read TGTGCCAGCAACAACGGGGGAGAGACCCAGTACTTC.